Listed here are 17 T cell receptor beta chains from one sample, sequenced in a study of T cell responses to AZD1222 COVID-19 vaccine. The protocol was immunoSEQ multiplex PCR, while the TCRdb copy is restricted to in-frame clones and leaves out a portion. The repertoire has 180,000 or so clones, 80% to 95% of them found once; the top ten carry about 1%. The material was peripheral blood, obtained 28 days after the second dose of the MenACWY control vaccine. These receptors were collected from an adult who received the MenACWY meningococcal vaccine as a control.

V usage is TRBV9 and J usage is TRBJ2-1, with 8 bases fitting TRBD2. J gave up 4 bases and V 2 bases, and 5 bases lay outside the gene matches. The CDR3 totals 15 residues. Germline loops: CDR1 SGDLS, CDR2 YYNGEE. CDR3 amino acids: CASSVTTSAYNEQFF. The CDR3 nucleotides are TGTGCCAGCAGCGTTACGACTAGCGCTTACAATGAGCAGTTCTTC.

V and J are TRBV5-4 and TRBJ1-1, with D perhaps TRBD1 (6 bases). V lost 1 base and J lost 2, with 9 bases in between. The CDR3 has 14 residues. The germline V gene encodes CDR1 SGHNT and CDR2 YYREEE (reference sequence). The CDR3 spells CASSLQGKNTEAFF. The CDR3 nucleotides are TGTGCCAGCAGCTTGCAGGGGAAAAACACTGAAGCTTTCTTT.

The gene calls are TRBV24-1 and TRBJ2-1, with D possibly TRBD1 on 7 matching bases. The ends were cut back, 7 bases at V and 1 base at J, with 13 bases in the middle. Looked up from germline, CDR1 is KGHDR and CDR2 is SFDVKD. This CDR3 has 15 residues. The CDR3 region has the DNA TGTGCCACCAGGGGCAGGGGGGAATCCTACAATGAGCAGTTCTTC. Its protein is CATRGRGESYNEQFF.

The rearrangement links TRBV6-2 or TRBV6-3 to TRBJ1-2; D gene ambiguous. The CDR3 sequence is 15 residues long. Trimming took off 6 bases at V and 2 bases at J, with 16 bases between the two ends. CDR1 MNHEY and CDR2 SVGEGT come from the germline V gene. The CDR3 DNA is TGTGCCAGCAGCCGGGCAGGTGGAGTCAACTATGGCTACACCTTC. It codes for CASSRAGGVNYGYTF.

This chain connects TRBV2 to TRBJ1-2; TRBD1 agrees at 8 bases. V shed 4 bases, J shed 2 bases, and the junction held 0 bases outside the gene matches. Germline-derived CDR1 and CDR2 are SNHLY and FYNNEI. This CDR3 contains 13 residues. The CDR3 sequence is CASSGTGNYGYTF. DNA of the CDR3: TGTGCCAGCAGTGGGACAGGGAACTATGGCTACACCTTC.

The V call is TRBV5-6, the J call TRBJ1-2; 9 nucleotides line up with TRBD1. From germline, CDR1 is SGHDT and CDR2 YYEEEE. CDR3 size: 16 residues. Losses at the gene ends were 4 bases for V and 0 bases for J; bases not matched to a gene: 7. The CDR3 DNA reads TGTGCCAGCAGCGCCCTGGACAGGGGCGCTAACTATGGCTACACCTTC. Translated: CASSALDRGANYGYTF.

The chain joins TRBV5-5 to TRBJ1-3, with D hard to call. Germline values: CDR1 SGHKS, CDR2 YYEKEE (reference sequence). V was cut by 2 bases and J by 2 bases, with 17 bases left in between. There are 17 residues in the CDR3. The CDR3 coding sequence is TGTGCCAGCAGCTTTAGCCCTCGGGTCCAAGCTGGAAACACCATATATTTT. It yields the protein CASSFSPRVQAGNTIYF.

The chain has TRBV6-1 and TRBJ1-5; TRBD1 agrees at 8 bases. Losses at the gene ends were 1 base for V and 5 bases for J; bases not matched to a gene: 7. In germline, CDR1 is MNHNS, CDR2 SASEGT. This CDR3 has 16 residues. The CDR3 is CASSEGQGAYHQPQHF. The CDR3 region has the DNA TGTGCCAGCAGTGAAGGGCAGGGGGCATACCATCAGCCCCAGCATTTT.

The chain is built from TRBV2 and TRBJ2-3; TRBD2 agrees at 7 bases. With V trimmed by 7 bases and J by 5 bases, 12 bases remained unmatched. CDR3 size: 15 residues. In germline, CDR1 is SNHLY, CDR2 FYNNEI. CDR3 amino acids: CASNTLGLVVDTQYF. Here the CDR3 DNA reads TGTGCCAGCAACACCCTAGGACTAGTGGTAGATACGCAGTATTTT.

The V and J genes are TRBV7-2 and TRBJ2-7; D not resolved. V lost 1 base and J 4 bases, leaving 11 bases between the germline ends. This CDR3 spans 14 amino acids. Germline CDR1 and CDR2: SGHTA and FQGNSA. CDR3 DNA sequence: TGTGCCAGCAGCTTAGTTGAAGGGTTTTACGAGCAGTACTTC. Translation gives CASSLVEGFYEQYF. The entire variable domain, with the rest obtained from reference TRBV7-2 and TRBJ2-7, is as follows: GAGVSQSPSNKVTEKGKDVELRCDPISGHTALYWYRQSLGQGLEFLIYFQGNSAPDKSGLPSDRFSAERTGGSVSTLTIQRTQQEDSAVYLCASSLVEGFYEQYFGPGTRLTVT.

This clone was seen only once. The gene calls are TRBV7-8 and TRBJ1-2; 8 bases match TRBD1. The CDR3 runs 17 residues. The J segment lost 4 bases and the V segment lost 4 bases, leaving 14 bases of the junction unmatched. CDR1 and CDR2 from the germline V gene are SGHVS and FQNEAQ. The DNA of the CDR3 is TGTGCCAGCAGCTCTACCTTAGGGACAGGTGAGAGCTATGGCTACACCTTC. It yields the protein CASSSTLGTGESYGYTF.

J is TRBJ1-5 and V is TRBV6-5; D gene uncertain. This CDR3 contains 15 residues. Trimming cost V 0 bases and J 1 base, with 7 bases left between them. CDR1 is MNHEY and CDR2 is SVGAGI in the germline V gene. The CDR3 spells CASSYSKGSNQPQHF. CDR3 DNA: TGTGCCAGCAGTTACTCGAAGGGCAGCAATCAGCCCCAGCATTTT.

This chain links TRBV3-1 (or the pseudogene TRBV3-2) with TRBJ1-1; the D gene is possibly TRBD1 (6 bases). The length of the CDR3 is 13 residues. Germline CDR1 and CDR2: LGHDT and YNNKEL (reference sequence). Trimming took off 3 bases at V and 8 bases at J, with 13 bases between the two ends. In DNA, the CDR3 is TGTGCCAGCAGCCAGAGACAGGTTCAGGAAGCTTTCTTT. This codes for CASSQRQVQEAFF.

This chain links TRBV29-1 with TRBJ1-6, with TRBD1 matching over 10 bases. Germline V gene data show CDR1 as SQVTM and CDR2 as ANQGSEA. The CDR3 loop spans 13 amino acids. The trim removed 6 bases at V and 7 bases at J, leaving 3 bases unmatched. The CDR3 nucleotides are TGCAGCGTCCGGGACAGGGGCAATTCACCCCTCCACTTT. Translated: CSVRDRGNSPLHF. The full variable domain, with the rest looked up from reference TRBV29-1 and TRBJ1-6, is SAVISQKPSRDICQRGTSLTIQCQVDSQVTMMFWYRQQPGQSLTLIATANQGSEATYESGFVIDKFPISRPNLTFSTLTVSNMSPEDSSIYLCSVRDRGNSPLHFGNGTRLTVT.

The V call is TRBV7-9, the J call TRBJ2-1; 8 positions agree with TRBD1. Per the germline V gene, CDR1 is SEHNR and CDR2 is FQNEAQ (reference sequence). CDR3 length equals 11 residues. Trimming at V came to 6 bases and at J to 12 bases, leaving 4 bases not matched to a gene. The CDR3 protein is CASRDRVGQFF. CDR3 DNA sequence: TGTGCCAGCAGGGACAGGGTCGGGCAGTTCTTC.

The rearrangement links TRBV18 to TRBJ2-1, with D unresolved. From germline, CDR1 is KGHSH and CDR2 LQKENI. V lost 3 bases, J lost 3 bases, and 12 bases lay in between. This CDR3 comprises 15 residues. CDR3 DNA sequence: TGTGCCAGCTCACCCAATACAAACAACTACAATGAGCAGTTCTTC. This translates into CASSPNTNNYNEQFF.

The V gene is TRBV29-1, the J gene TRBJ2-7; TRBD2 might be the D (6 bases). This CDR3 region has 12 residues. Trimming removed 4 bases from V and 3 bases from J, with 10 bases in between. Germline V lookup: CDR1 SQVTM, CDR2 ANQGSEA. The CDR3 protein is CSVGGMDYEQYF. The DNA of the CDR3 is TGCAGCGTTGGCGGGATGGACTACGAGCAGTACTTC.